This note documents a single T cell receptor (beta chain) sequence. Its antigen remains undetermined. Qualities for individual bases were not recorded, and no much larger clone is one base off. The method was 5' RACE. The instrument was an Illumina HiSeq 2000. Template switching added a universal primer binding site, and the final cDNA carried a unique molecular identifier that allowed TCR cDNA molecules to be counted accurately. Specific primers in the conserved constant-segment region were used to synthesize first-strand cDNA for the TCR alpha and beta chains. To control for contamination, each cDNA library was double barcoded with a SMART-Mk sample barcode plus Illumina barcodes. Two successive PCR steps introduced TruSeq adapter sequences along with Illumina sample barcodes. The Illumina HiSeq platform was used with custom primers to sequence TCR alpha and beta cDNA libraries. The paper's processing steps were these. MiGEC processed the raw reads to extract unique molecular identifiers, while MiXCR was used to determine the CDR3 positions. For each individual, recombination models were inferred using an EM algorithm with the repgenHMM and IGoR tools. The tcR package in R was used for shared clonotype analysis, with sharing normalized by the product of cloneset sizes. Out-of-frame nonproductive sequences were analyzed to study raw recombination free of thymic and clonal selection effects. The public reads were reanalyzed by TCRdb: fastp trimming at Q25, MiXCR alignment, in-frame beta chains only. All rows with the same CDR3 protein become a single entry with the most common DNA and genes. TCRdb's processing, not the authors' own work, is the source of the V and J calls. Within this sample are 700,000 or so distinct CDR3 sequences, with 8.6% of them counted one time only. 0.98% of the sample comes from the top ten.

The source of the sample is a study of identical twins (dated by TCRdb to about 2016). About the investigation overall: To test whether fetal clonotypes persist, the study used deep sequencing on TCR alpha and beta repertoires from monozygotic twins, unrelated adults of various ages, and cord blood. To rule out contamination, the twin experiments were replicated at different times with different library preparation protocols.

From the cysteine through the phenylalanine, the CDR3 covers 14 amino acids. The retained sequence is limited to the CDR3, 42 bases, with the frame set at the first base. CDR1 SEHNR and CDR2 FQNEAQ are derived from the germline V gene (reference sequence). At the junction V is shortened by 5 bases and J by 0 bases, with 10 bases in between. Points the paper makes about the study in general: In monozygotic twins, out-of-frame TCR alpha sharing was systematically underestimated by recombination models, although the models agreed with sharing between unrelated individuals. Compared with coincidental sharing between unrelated individuals, an excess of low generation-probability sequences was observed among out-of-frame TCR alpha sequences shared between twins. Conclusions relied on cross-sectional statistical analysis, since the same donors could not be followed over many years. Invariant T cells such as MAIT and iNKT could partly confound zero-insertion analyses, though diverse VJ usage argued against this for most clonotypes. Abundant cord blood beta clonotypes had fewer insertions, young adult naive repertoires showed a similar but weaker trend, and memory repertoires showed no such trend. The excess sharing between twins in beta out-of-frame sequences was weaker because fewer shared sequences reduced the signal-to-noise ratio.

Only healthy Caucasian donors were included. Three pairs of female monozygotic twins, all aged about 18 to 30 years, made up the twin cohort. RNA for TCR libraries was isolated from peripheral blood mononuclear cells. The sample was also linked to a second study, of yellow fever vaccine responses in identical twins. Reported in the second study: The T cell response to vaccination in identical twins was reported by the authors to appear partly convergent and partly personalized. In identical twins, the study followed T cell clones that responded to the vaccine with precision.

Rearrangement joined TRBV7-9 to TRBJ2-5, with TRBD1 perhaps the D gene, on 6 matching bases. The clonotype originates from a woman younger than 30 in good health. Sequencing was performed on PBMCs. The sequence in DNA is TGTGCCAGCAGCCTCCGGGACAACCAAGAGACCCAGTACTTC. Translated, it gives CASSLRDNQETQYF.